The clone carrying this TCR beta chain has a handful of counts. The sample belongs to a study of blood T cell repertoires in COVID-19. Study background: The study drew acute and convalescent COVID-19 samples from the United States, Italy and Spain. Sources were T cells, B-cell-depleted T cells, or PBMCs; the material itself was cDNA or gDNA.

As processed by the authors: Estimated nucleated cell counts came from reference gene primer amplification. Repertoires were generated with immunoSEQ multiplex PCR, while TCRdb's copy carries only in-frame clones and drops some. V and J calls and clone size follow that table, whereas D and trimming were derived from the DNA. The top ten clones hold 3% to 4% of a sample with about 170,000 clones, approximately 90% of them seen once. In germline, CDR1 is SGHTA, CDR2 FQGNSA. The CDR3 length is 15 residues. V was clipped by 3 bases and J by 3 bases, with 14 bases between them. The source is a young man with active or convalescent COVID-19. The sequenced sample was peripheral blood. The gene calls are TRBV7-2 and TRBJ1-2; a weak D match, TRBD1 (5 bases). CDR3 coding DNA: TGTGCCAGCAGCTTGTTGCGGGGGGGGGACTATGGCTACACCTTC. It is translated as CASSLLRGGDYGYTF.